This passage covers 13 T cell receptor beta chains from one sample sequenced in a study of OX40 agonist ivuxolimab in advanced cancers. Data came from immunoSEQ multiplex PCR; TCRdb stores just in-frame clones and leaves some out. The sample holds about 58,000 clones, around 89% seen once. This specimen consisted of CD4+ or CD8+ T cells sorted from blood, obtained in a trial of the OX40 agonist ivuxolimab. The receptors were gathered from an adult with an advanced solid tumor such as melanoma, head and neck, liver or kidney cancer.

The chain employs TRBV28 and TRBJ2-5; possibly TRBD2 for D (6 bases). The assigned J gene may be wrong: the sequence end matches TRBJ2-7 better. Germline loops: CDR1 MDHEN, CDR2 SYDVKM. This CDR3 has 16 amino acids. CDR3 bases: TGTGCCAGCAGTTTAGTCCCCGGGACTCCTTCCTACGAGCAGTACTTC. This sequence encodes CASSLVPGTPSYEQYF.

The chain combines TRBV5-1 with TRBJ2-7; tentative D call: TRBD2 (6 bases). The germline V and J ends were trimmed by 0 bases and 4 bases, with 8 bases remaining between them. This CDR3 is built from 13 residues. CDR1 and CDR2 from the germline V gene are SGHRS and YFSETQ. The CDR3 DNA is TGCGCCAGCAGCTTGGGGGGGACTTACGAGCAGTACTTC. Translating gives CASSLGGTYEQYF.

This clone is medium-sized within its sample. The V and J genes are TRBV19 and TRBJ1-1; D call uncertain. Deletions cut 0 bases from V and 1 base from J, with 3 bases between. The CDR3 spans 13 residues. Germline V gene data show CDR1 as LNHDA and CDR2 as SQIVND (reference sequence). The CDR3 coding sequence is TGTGCCAGTAGTATAGAAGCGAACACTGAAGCTTTCTTT. Encoded protein: CASSIEANTEAFF.

The V gene is TRBV7-3, the J gene TRBJ2-1, with 7 bases fitting TRBD2. This CDR3 is 15 amino acids long. Germline values: CDR1 SGHTA, CDR2 FQGTGA. Unmatched junction bases numbered 12, after V lost 5 bases and J lost 8 bases. Here the CDR3 reads CASSLLAVAADEQFF. As DNA, the CDR3 is TGTGCCAGCAGCCTGCTAGCGGTAGCGGCGGATGAGCAGTTCTTC.

This chain joins TRBV15 and TRBJ1-2; tentative D call: TRBD1 (5 bases). V lost 0 bases and J lost 6, with 17 bases in between. The CDR3 extends over 16 amino acids. Germline V gene sequence: CDR1 LNHNV, CDR2 YYDKDF (reference sequence). CDR3 nucleotides: TGTGCCACCAGCAGAGATTTAGGGGTGCGGGTAGATGGCTACACCTTC. Encoded protein: CATSRDLGVRVDGYTF.

This clone appeared a single time. The CDR3: CASSLAVGGTEAFF. DNA for the CDR3: TGTGCCAGCAGCTTAGCGGTGGGGGGCACTGAAGCTTTCTTT. The chain is built from TRBV7-9 and TRBJ1-1; TRBD1 might be the D (5 bases). V was trimmed by 0 bases and J by 4 bases, leaving 9 bases between them. The length of the CDR3 is 14 residues. Per germline, CDR1 SEHNR and CDR2 FQNEAQ (reference sequence).

The chain has TRBV7-2 and TRBJ1-3, with TRBD1 as a possible D gene (6 bases). The V end was cut by 4 bases, the J end by 3 bases, with 10 bases between. This CDR3 is 14 amino acids long. Germline CDR1 SGHTA, CDR2 FQGNSA. Here the CDR3 reads CASSSRTDGNTIYF. CDR3 bases: TGTGCCAGCAGCTCAAGGACAGATGGAAACACCATATATTTT.

This chain joins TRBV7-9 and TRBJ2-7; D unresolved. Per the germline V gene, CDR1 is SEHNR and CDR2 is FQNEAQ (reference sequence). There are 16 residues in the CDR3. The ends were cut back, 0 bases at V and 5 bases at J, with 17 bases in the middle. The CDR3, as DNA: TGTGCCAGCAGCTTAGCGCGGACGGCTCCTCGGAACGAGCAGTACTTC. Amino acid sequence: CASSLARTAPRNEQYF.

In regard to this clone: One end of the junction does not line up with germline, which may come from a read error. The CDR3 bases are TGTGCCAGCAGCGAAGGGGGAAAGAACTACGAGCAGTACTTC. Protein sequence: CASSEGGKNYEQYF. This sequence joins TRBV2 and TRBJ2-7; D is perhaps TRBD1 (6 bases). CDR3 length: 14 residues. Per germline, CDR1 SNHLY and CDR2 FYNNEI.

This clone was detected a few times. The V call is TRBV27, the J call TRBJ2-1; no clear D. V lost 2 bases and J 5 bases, leaving 10 bases between the germline ends. The CDR3 has 14 amino acids. From germline, CDR1 is MNHEY and CDR2 SMNVEV (reference sequence). The CDR3 here is CASSLASSHNEQFF. The CDR3 nucleotides read TGTGCCAGCAGTTTAGCTTCTTCCCACAATGAGCAGTTCTTC.

The chain couples TRBV5-1 to TRBJ2-7; D remains ambiguous. The CDR3 length is 14 residues. CDR1 is SGHRS, CDR2 YFSETQ, per germline. V lost 0 bases, J lost 5 bases, and 12 bases lay in between. In DNA form, the CDR3 reads TGCGCCAGCAGCTTGGGCCCCCAACCCCACGAGCAGTACGTC. It specifies CASSLGPQPHEQYV.

This chain joins TRBV4-3 and TRBJ2-2, with D possibly being TRBD2 (5 bases). Trimming removed 0 bases from V and 7 bases from J, with 6 bases in between. CDR3 size: 13 residues. Germline CDR1 reads LGHNA; CDR2 reads YSLEER. The CDR3 loop reads CASSQDRGGELFF. DNA for the CDR3: TGCGCCAGCAGCCAAGATCGGGGCGGGGAGCTGTTTTTT.

The chain is built from TRBV19 and TRBJ1-1, with D possibly TRBD1 on 5 matching bases. This CDR3 has 15 residues. Germline CDR1 and CDR2: LNHDA and SQIVND (reference sequence). Trimming removed 7 bases from V and 6 bases from J, with 21 bases in between. The CDR3 coding sequence is TGTGCCAGTATCACTTCGAACCGGGGGAGGCCTGAAGCTTTCTTT. Translation: CASITSNRGRPEAFF.